Sequencing of this TCR beta chain was carried out in a study of human T cells and chemical hapten exposure. This clonotype was detected many times. Its antigen remains unknown. TCRdb reanalysed the RACE reads using MiXCR and keeps one entry per CDR3 protein. The sample shows roughly 380,000 distinct CDR3 sequences, 4.8% of them seen only once. Study-level results: Significantly more large CDR3 similarity clusters arose among expanded TCRs than among controls.

The germline gives CDR1 SNHLY, CDR2 FYNNEI. V shed 3 bases and J shed 9 bases, with 3 bases lying between them. The CDR3 has 10 amino acids. Time point described: patch test 1, 2 weeks after DPC sensitization. Described treatment: therapeutic diphenylcyclopropenone sensitization with weekly scalp DPC. Material: whole blood, obtained in connection with sensitization to the hapten diphenylcyclopropenone (DPC). The V and J genes are TRBV2 and TRBJ2-1; D uncertain. This receptor was taken from a woman aged 50 to 65 with alopecia areata. Some clones in this sample may be carry-over from other donors' samples. As DNA, the CDR3 is TGTGCCAGCAGTGACGGTGAGCAGTTCTTC. The encoded protein is CASSDGEQFF. The full variable domain, in which reference TRBV2 and TRBJ2-1 provide the parts outside the CDR3, is EPEVTQTPSHQVTQMGQEVILRCVPISNHLYFYWYRQILGQKVEFLVSFYNNEISEKSEIFDDQFSVERPDGSNFTLKIRSTKLEDSAMYFCASSDGEQFFGPGTRLTVL.